This is a list of T cell receptor beta chains from one sample in a study of cytomegalovirus exposure and HLA in healthy donors. Assay: immunoSEQ multiplex PCR; the TCRdb copy retains only in-frame clones and omits some. Found here are fewer than 150,000 clones, about 74% of them singletons; the top ten hold less than 7%. Material for sequencing was PBMCs. The receptor source for this set is a woman in her 50s in good health and CMV-seropositive. CDR3s include the opening cysteine and the closing phenylalanine or tryptophan. Fields, in order: clone size, D gene, J gene, V gene, CDR3 DNA, CDR3 protein. The D gene is left open where the match is weak. Clone size appears in some rows only: once, few, many, or a class for an expanded clone.

. | TRBD1 | TRBJ2-7 | TRBV7-2 | TGTGCCAGCGGCCTTTACAGGGGGAACGAGCAGTACTTC | CASGLYRGNEQYF
. | TRBD1 | TRBJ1-5 | TRBV9 | TGTGCCAGCAGCCCACGGGACAGGAGTAGCAATCAGCCCCAGCATTTT | CASSPRDRSSNQPQHF
. | . | TRBJ1-2 | TRBV19 | TGTGCCAGTAGTGGGGGGGGCCGACAGGCGGTCTATGGCTACACCTTC | CASSGGGRQAVYGYTF
few | . | TRBJ2-7 | TRBV5-1 | TGCGCCAGCAGCTTGGGTGTCTCGACTGACGAGCAGTACTTC | CASSLGVSTDEQYF
. | TRBD1 | TRBJ1-2 | TRBV19 | TGTGCCAGTAGACCCGGGACAGGGGGGGACTATGGCTACACCTTC | CASRPGTGGDYGYTF
. | TRBD2 | TRBJ2-5 | TRBV7-6 | TGTGCCAGCAGCTTAAATGCGGGGGTCCAAGAGACCCAGTACTTC | CASSLNAGVQETQYF
. | . | TRBJ2-2 | TRBV7-2 | TGTGCCAGCAGCTCGTCCCCCGGCGGGGAGCTGCTTTTT | CASSSSPGGELLF
. | . | TRBJ1-2 | TRBV7-2 | TGTGCCAGCAGCCCAAGAGCGGGGCCCTATGGCTACACCTTC | CASSPRAGPYGYTF
. | . | TRBJ1-5 | TRBV7-9 | TGTTCCAGCAGCTTATATCCGGGGTTGGGCAATCAGCCCCAGCATTTT | CSSSLYPGLGNQPQHF
. | . | TRBJ2-2 | TRBV4-1 | TGCGCCAGCAGCCCCGGGGGATCGGGCACCGGGGAGCTGTTTTTT | CASSPGGSGTGELFF